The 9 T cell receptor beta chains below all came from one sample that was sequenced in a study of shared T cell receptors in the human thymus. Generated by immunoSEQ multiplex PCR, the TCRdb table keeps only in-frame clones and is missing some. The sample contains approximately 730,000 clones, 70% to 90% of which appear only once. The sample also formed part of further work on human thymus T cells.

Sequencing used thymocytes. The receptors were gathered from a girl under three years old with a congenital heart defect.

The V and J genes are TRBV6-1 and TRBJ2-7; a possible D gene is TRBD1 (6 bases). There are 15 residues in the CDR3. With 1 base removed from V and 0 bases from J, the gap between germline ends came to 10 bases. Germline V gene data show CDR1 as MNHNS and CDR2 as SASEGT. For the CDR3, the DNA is TGTGCCAGCAGTGAAGGGACAGCGTTCTCCTACGAGCAGTACTTC. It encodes CASSEGTAFSYEQYF.

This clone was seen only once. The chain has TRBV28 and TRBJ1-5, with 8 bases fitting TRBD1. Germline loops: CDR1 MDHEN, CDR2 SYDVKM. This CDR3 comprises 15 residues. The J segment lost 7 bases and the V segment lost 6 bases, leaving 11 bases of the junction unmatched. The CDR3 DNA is TGTGCCAGCAGCACCGGGACAGGATCGGGCCAGCCCCAGCATTTT. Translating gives CASSTGTGSGQPQHF.

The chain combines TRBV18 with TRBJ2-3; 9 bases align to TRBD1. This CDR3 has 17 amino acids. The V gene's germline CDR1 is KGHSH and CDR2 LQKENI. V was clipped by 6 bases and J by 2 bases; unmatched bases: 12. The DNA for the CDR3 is TGTGCCAGCTCCCGTACCTTGGACAGGGGCTCCACAGATACGCAGTATTTT. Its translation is CASSRTLDRGSTDTQYF.

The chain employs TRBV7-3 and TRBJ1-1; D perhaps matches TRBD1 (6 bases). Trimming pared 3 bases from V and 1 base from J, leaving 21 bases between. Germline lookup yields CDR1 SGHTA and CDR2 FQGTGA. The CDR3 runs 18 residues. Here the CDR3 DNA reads TGTGCCAGCAGCTTGGGTCAACAGGGCCGATCAACGAACACTGAAGCTTTCTTT. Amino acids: CASSLGQQGRSTNTEAFF.

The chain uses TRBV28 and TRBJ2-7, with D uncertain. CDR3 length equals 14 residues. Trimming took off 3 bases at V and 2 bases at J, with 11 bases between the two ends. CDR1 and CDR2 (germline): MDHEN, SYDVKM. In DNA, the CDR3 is TGTGCCAGCAGTTTCCATGCAGACACCTACGAGCAGTACTTC. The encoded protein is CASSFHADTYEQYF.

CDR3 loop: CASSLGRAQETQYF. The CDR3 DNA reads TGTGCCAGCAGTTTAGGCAGGGCACAAGAGACCCAGTACTTC. The J gene is TRBJ2-5, the V gene TRBV27; tentative D call: TRBD1 (5 bases). The CDR3 length is 14 residues. Deletions cut 2 bases from V and 2 bases from J, with 9 bases between. The germline gives CDR1 MNHEY, CDR2 SMNVEV (reference sequence).

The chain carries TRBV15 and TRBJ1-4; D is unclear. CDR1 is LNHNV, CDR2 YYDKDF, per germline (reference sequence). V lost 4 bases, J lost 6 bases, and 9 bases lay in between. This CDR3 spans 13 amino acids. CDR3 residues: CATSIFVHEKLFF. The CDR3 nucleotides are TGTGCCACCAGCATCTTCGTTCATGAAAAACTGTTTTTT.

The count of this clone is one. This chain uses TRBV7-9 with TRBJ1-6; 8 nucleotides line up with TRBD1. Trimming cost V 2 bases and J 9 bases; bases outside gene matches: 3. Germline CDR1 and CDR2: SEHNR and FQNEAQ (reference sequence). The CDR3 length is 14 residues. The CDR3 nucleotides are TGTGCCAGCAGCTTACGACAGGGGACTTCACCCCTCCACTTT. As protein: CASSLRQGTSPLHF.

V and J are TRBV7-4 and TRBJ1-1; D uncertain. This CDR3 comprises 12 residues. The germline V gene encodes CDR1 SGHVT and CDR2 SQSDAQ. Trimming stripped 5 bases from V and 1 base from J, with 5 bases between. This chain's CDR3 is CASSPRNTEAFF. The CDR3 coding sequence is TGTGCCAGCAGCCCGAGGAACACTGAAGCTTTCTTT. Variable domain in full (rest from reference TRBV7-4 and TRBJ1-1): GAGVSQSPRYKVAKRGRDVALRCDSISGHVTLYWYRQTLGQGSEVLTYSQSDAQRDKSGRPSGRFSAERPERSVSTLKIQRTEQGDSAVYLCASSPRNTEAFFGQGTRLTVV.